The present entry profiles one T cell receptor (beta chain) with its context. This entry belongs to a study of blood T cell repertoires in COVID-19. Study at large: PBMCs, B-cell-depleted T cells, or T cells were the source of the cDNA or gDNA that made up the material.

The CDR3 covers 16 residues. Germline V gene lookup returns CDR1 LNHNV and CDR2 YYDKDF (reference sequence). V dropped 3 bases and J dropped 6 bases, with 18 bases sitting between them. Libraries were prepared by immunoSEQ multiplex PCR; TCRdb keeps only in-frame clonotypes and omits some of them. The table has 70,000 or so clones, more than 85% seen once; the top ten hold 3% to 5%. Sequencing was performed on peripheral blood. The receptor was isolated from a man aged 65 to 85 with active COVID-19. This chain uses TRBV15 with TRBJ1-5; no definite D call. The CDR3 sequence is CATSRGPGPRGQPQHF. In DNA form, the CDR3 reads TGTGCCACCAGCAGGGGCCCCGGGCCACGGGGTCAGCCCCAGCATTTT. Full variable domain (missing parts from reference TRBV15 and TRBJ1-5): DAMVIQNPRYQVTQFGKPVTLSCSQTLNHNVMYWYQQKSSQAPKLLFHYYDKDFNNEADTPDNFQSRRPNTSFCFLDIRSPGLGDTAMYLCATSRGPGPRGQPQHFGDGTRLSIL.